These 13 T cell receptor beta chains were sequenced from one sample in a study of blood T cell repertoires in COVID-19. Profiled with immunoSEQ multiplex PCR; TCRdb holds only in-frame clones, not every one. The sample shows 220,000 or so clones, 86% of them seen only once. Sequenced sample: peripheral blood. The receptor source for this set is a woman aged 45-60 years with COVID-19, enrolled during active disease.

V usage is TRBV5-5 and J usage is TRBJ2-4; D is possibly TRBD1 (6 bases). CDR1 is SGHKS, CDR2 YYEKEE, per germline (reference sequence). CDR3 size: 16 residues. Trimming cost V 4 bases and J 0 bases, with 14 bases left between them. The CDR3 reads CASSGTGNLAKNIQYF. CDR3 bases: TGTGCCAGCAGCGGAACAGGGAACCTAGCCAAAAACATTCAGTACTTC.

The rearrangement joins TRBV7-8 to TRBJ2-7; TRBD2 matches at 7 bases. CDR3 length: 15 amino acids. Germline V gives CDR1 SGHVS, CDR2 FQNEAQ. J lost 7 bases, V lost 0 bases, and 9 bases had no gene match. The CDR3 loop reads CASSLAGVLAVEQYF. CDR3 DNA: TGTGCCAGCAGCTTAGCCGGGGTCCTAGCGGTTGAGCAGTACTTC. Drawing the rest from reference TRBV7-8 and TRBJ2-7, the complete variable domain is GAGVSQSPRYKVAKRGQDVALRCDPISGHVSLFWYQQALGQGPEFLTYFQNEAQLDKSGLPSDRFFAERPEGSVSTLKIQRTQQEDSAVYLCASSLAGVLAVEQYFGPGTRLTVT.

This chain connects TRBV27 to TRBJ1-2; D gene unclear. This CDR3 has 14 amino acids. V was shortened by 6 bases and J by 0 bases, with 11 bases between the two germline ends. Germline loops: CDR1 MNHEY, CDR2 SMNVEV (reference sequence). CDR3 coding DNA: TGTGCCAGCAGCCCATATACAGCTAACTATGGCTACACCTTC. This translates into CASSPYTANYGYTF.

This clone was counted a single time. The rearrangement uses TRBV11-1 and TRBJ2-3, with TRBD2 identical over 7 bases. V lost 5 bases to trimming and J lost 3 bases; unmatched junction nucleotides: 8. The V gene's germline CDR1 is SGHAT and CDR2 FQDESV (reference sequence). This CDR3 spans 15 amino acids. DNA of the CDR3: TGTGCCAGCAGCCCCCGGGGAGCGGGGACAGATACGCAGTATTTT. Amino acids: CASSPRGAGTDTQYF.

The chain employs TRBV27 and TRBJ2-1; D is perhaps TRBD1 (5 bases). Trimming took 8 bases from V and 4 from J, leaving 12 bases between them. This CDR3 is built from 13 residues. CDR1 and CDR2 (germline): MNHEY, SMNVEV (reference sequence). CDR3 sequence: CASRFQGYNEQFF. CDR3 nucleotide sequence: TGTGCCAGCCGGTTCCAGGGATACAATGAGCAGTTCTTC.

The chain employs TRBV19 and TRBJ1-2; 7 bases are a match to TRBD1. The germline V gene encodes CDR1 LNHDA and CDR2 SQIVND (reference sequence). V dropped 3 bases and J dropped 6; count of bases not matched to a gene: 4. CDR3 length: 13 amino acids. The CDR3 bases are TGTGCCAGTAGTATTGAGGGGGCGAATGGCTACACCTTC. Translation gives CASSIEGANGYTF. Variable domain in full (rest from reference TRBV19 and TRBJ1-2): DGGITQSPKYLFRKEGQNVTLSCEQNLNHDAMYWYRQDPGQGLRLIYYSQIVNDFQKGDIAEGYSVSREKKESFPLTVTSAQKNPTAFYLCASSIEGANGYTFGSGTRLTVV.

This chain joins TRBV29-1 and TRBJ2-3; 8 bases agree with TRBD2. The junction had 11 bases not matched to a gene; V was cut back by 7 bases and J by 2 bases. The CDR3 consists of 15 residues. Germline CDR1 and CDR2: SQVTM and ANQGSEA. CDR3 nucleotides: TGCAGCGCCGATAGCGGGGCGCAGTTCACAGATACGCAGTATTTT. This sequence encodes CSADSGAQFTDTQYF.

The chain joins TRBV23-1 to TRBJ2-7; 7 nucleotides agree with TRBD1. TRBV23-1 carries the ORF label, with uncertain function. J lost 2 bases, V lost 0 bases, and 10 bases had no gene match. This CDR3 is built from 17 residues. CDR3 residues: CASSQSAIGQVTYEQYF. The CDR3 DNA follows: TGCGCCAGCAGTCAATCAGCTATCGGACAGGTGACCTACGAGCAGTACTTC.

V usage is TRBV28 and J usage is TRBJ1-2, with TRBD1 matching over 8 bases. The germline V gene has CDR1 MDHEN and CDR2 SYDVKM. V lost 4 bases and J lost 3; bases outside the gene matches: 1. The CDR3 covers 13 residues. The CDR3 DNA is TGTGCCAGCAGTTCAGGGGGCCACTATGGCTACACCTTC. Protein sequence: CASSSGGHYGYTF.

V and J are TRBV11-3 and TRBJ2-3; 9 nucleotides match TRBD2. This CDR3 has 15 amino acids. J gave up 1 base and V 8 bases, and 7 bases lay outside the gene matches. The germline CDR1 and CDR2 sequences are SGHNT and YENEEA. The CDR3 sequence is CASGERGERTDTQYF. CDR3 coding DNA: TGTGCCAGCGGCGAGCGGGGGGAACGCACAGATACGCAGTATTTT.

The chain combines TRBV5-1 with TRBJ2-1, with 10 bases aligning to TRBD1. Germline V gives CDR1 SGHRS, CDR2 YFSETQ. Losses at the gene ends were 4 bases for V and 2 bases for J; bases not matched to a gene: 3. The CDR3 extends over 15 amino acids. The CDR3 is CASSQTGGAYNEQFF. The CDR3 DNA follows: TGCGCCAGCAGCCAGACAGGGGGCGCCTACAATGAGCAGTTCTTC.

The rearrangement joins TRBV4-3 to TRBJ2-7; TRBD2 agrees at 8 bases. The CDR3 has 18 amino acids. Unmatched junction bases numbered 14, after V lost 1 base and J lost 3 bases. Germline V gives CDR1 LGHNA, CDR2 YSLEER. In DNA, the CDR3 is TGCGCCAGCAGCCAAGCTCGCGCGGGGGCGGGGGGTTACTACGAGCAGTACTTC. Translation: CASSQARAGAGGYYEQYF.

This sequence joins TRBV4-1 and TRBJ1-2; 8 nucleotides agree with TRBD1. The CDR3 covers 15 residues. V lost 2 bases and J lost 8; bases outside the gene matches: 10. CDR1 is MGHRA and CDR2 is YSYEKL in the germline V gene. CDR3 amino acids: CASSQLSGGEDGYTF. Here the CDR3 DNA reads TGCGCCAGCAGCCAATTATCAGGGGGCGAAGACGGCTACACCTTC.